Below, 7 T cell receptor beta chains from the same sample are listed, as sequenced in a study of B cell selection in AIRE deficiency (dated by TCRdb to between 2018 and 2020). Regulatory T cells were sorted as CD4+CD25hiCD127low/negative cells. Libraries were constructed by the immunoSEQ multiplex PCR assay. Here the immuneACCESS table is served through TCRdb, limited to in-frame sequences with V and J called. Missing clones are a known gap in these copies; in checked studies unresolved V genes cover under half, and the rest lacks a known reason. This sample has about 21,000 clones in its table, and over 90% of those were observed once. The top ten clones comprise 2% of the sample. Sequences were obtained from Tregs sorted from PBMCs. Receptor source: a human donor with AIRE deficiency.

The CDR3 spells CASSSGDGETQYF. DNA of the CDR3: TGTGCCAGCAGTTCAGGGGACGGAGAGACCCAGTACTTC. The chain joins TRBV6-1 to TRBJ2-5, with a possible D match to TRBD1 (6 bases). Germline-derived CDR1 and CDR2 are MNHNS and SASEGT. V lost 5 bases and J lost 4, with 11 bases in between. The CDR3 contains 13 residues.

V usage is TRBV5-1 and J usage is TRBJ2-3; 7 bases align to TRBD2. In germline, CDR1 is SGHRS, CDR2 YFSETQ. The V gene end was trimmed by 0 bases and the J gene end by 4 bases; junction bases not matched to a gene: 8. The CDR3 spans 16 residues. The chain's CDR3 is CASSLALGGGPDTQYF. The CDR3 nucleotides are TGCGCCAGCAGCTTGGCCCTGGGGGGAGGGCCAGATACGCAGTATTTT.

The rearrangement links TRBV23-1 to TRBJ2-4, with D perhaps TRBD1 (5 bases). TRBV23-1 is an open reading frame, and its role is uncertain. V was clipped by 6 bases and J by 1 base, with 25 bases between them. The CDR3 has 19 amino acids. CDR3 sequence: CASSQGAVAHLGAKNIQYF. The CDR3 DNA reads as TGCGCCAGCAGCCAAGGGGCAGTTGCCCACCTCGGGGCCAAAAACATTCAGTACTTC.

This chain joins TRBV7-3 and TRBJ2-3; D is perhaps TRBD1 or TRBD2 (5 bases each). In germline, CDR1 is SGHTA, CDR2 FQGTGA. The CDR3 contains 14 residues. Trimming left V 5 bases short and J 6 bases short, with 15 bases between. CDR3 coding DNA: TGTGCCAGCAGCCGGCGGGCAGGGTGGGATACGCAGTATTTT. Translated: CASSRRAGWDTQYF.

The chain is built from TRBV20-1 and TRBJ2-7; D gene uncertain. This CDR3 region has 10 residues. Germline V CDR1 and CDR2: DFQATT, SNEGSKA (reference sequence). V was cut by 4 bases and J by 5 bases, with 6 bases left in between. The CDR3 is CSATTNEQYF. CDR3 sequence (DNA): TGCAGTGCTACTACTAACGAGCAGTACTTC.

V usage is TRBV5-6 and J usage is TRBJ2-3; TRBD1 aligns across 7 bases. The CDR3 contains 13 residues. V lost 7 bases and J lost 0; bases outside the gene matches: 2. CDR1 and CDR2 (germline): SGHDT, YYEEEE. Here the CDR3 reads CASLTGSTDTQYF. The CDR3 coding sequence is TGTGCCAGCCTGACAGGGAGCACAGATACGCAGTATTTT.

The chain is built from TRBV9 and TRBJ2-5; tentatively, D is TRBD1 or TRBD2 (5 bases each). V lost 7 bases and J lost 2, with 18 bases in between. CDR3 length: 15 residues. The germline CDR1 and CDR2 sequences are SGDLS and YYNGEE. Here the CDR3 reads CASQRGRGPQETQYF. Here the CDR3 DNA reads TGTGCCAGCCAAAGAGGTAGGGGACCTCAAGAGACCCAGTACTTC.